The subject of this entry is one T cell receptor beta chain. Its antigen is as yet unknown. The data were produced by immunoSEQ multiplex PCR, yet TCRdb's version contains in-frame clones alone and is incomplete. The table records 65,000 to 100,000 clones, roughly 93% of them present only once. This sample is part of a study of cytomegalovirus exposure and HLA in healthy donors. The study's findings and limits: The TCR clusters that emerged in the first cohort tended, a later analysis found, to co-occur in the approximately 120 validation repertoires. The study flagged 150 to 200 TCR beta chains as cytomegalovirus-associated.

Input material: PBMCs. This receptor was identified in a young woman in good health and CMV-seronegative.

The CDR3 spells CASSVEGAITEAFF. The CDR3, as DNA: TGTGCCAGCAGTGTAGAGGGGGCCATCACTGAAGCTTTCTTT. This chain connects TRBV6-1 to TRBJ1-1, with 7 positions matching TRBD1. There are 14 residues in the CDR3. The trim removed 4 bases at V and 4 bases at J, leaving 6 bases unmatched. CDR1 is MNHNS, CDR2 SASEGT, per germline.